This T cell receptor beta chain was sequenced in a study of early stage breast cancer tumors. The CDR3 contains 13 residues. The ends were cut back, 8 bases at V and 3 bases at J, with 12 bases in the middle. Germline V CDR1 and CDR2: SNHLY, FYNNEI. Blood replicates held 0.5 ug DNA, tumor or normal breast roughly 1.5 ug, two each. Libraries were prepared by immunoSEQ multiplex PCR; TCRdb keeps only in-frame clonotypes and omits some of them. The sample carries approximately 8,000 clones, around three quarters recorded once. Worth noting for this clone: What it binds is unknown.

The study's findings and limits: Blood repertoires resembled normal breast more than tumor. Compared with adjacent normal breast, tumors showed about 2.4-fold denser, more clonal T cells.

The clonotype comes from a person aged 55 to 75 with breast cancer. Specimen: normal breast tissue next to the tumor. The chain recombines TRBV2 with TRBJ2-3; D might be TRBD2 (7 bases). The CDR3, as DNA: TGTGCCAGCGGGGGGGCGAGGACAGATACGCAGTATTTT. Its translation: CASGGARTDTQYF.